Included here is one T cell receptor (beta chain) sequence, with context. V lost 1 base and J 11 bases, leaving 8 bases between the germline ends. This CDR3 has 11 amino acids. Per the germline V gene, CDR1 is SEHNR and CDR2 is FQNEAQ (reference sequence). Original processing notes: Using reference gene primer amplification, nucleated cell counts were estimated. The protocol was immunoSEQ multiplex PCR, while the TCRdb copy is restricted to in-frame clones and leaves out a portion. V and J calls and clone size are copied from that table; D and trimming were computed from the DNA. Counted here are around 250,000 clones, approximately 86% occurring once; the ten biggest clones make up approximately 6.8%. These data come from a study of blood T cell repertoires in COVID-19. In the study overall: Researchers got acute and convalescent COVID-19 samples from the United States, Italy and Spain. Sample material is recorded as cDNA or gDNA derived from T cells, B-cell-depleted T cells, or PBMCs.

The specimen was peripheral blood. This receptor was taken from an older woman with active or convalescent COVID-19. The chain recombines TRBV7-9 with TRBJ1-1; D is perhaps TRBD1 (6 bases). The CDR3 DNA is TGTGCCAGCAGCTTAGACAGGGAGGCTTTCTTT. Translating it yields CASSLDREAFF.